This note documents a single TCR beta chain sequence. As yet, its antigen is unknown. Measured with immunoSEQ multiplex PCR; TCRdb has only the in-frame clones, and not every one. The data hold tens of thousands of clones, with about 96% observed a single time. These data belong to a study of cytomegalovirus exposure and HLA in healthy donors. General study results and limits: The dataset shows that most TCR sequences were rare, while some public TCRs occurred in many donors. The classifier reportedly diagnosed cytomegalovirus status with high sensitivity and specificity. Among TCR beta chains, those listed as cytomegalovirus-associated numbered about 160.

Separation from the roughly 670-subject first cohort characterized the 120-subject validation cohort, to which the donors belonged. The CDR3 is 19 amino acids. Germline lookup yields CDR1 MDHEN and CDR2 SYDVKM. Germline trimming cut 3 bases from V and 5 bases from J; bases unmatched to any gene: 17. The V call is TRBV28, the J call TRBJ2-3, with TRBD2 matching 10 bases. The sequencing input was PBMCs. The TCR was taken from a man between 18 and 29 years old in good health and CMV-seronegative. The CDR3 region has the DNA TGTGCCAGCAGTTTTCCAGGTGATGGACTAGCGGCCATTATAGATACGCAGTATTTT. Translated, it gives CASSFPGDGLAAIIDTQYF.